Following are 26 T cell receptor beta chains from one sample sequenced in a study of cytomegalovirus exposure and HLA in healthy donors (dated 2017 in TCRdb). The library relied on the immunoSEQ multiplex PCR assay. TCRdb obtained this table from immuneACCESS and retained in-frame rearrangements with V and J assigned. These tables miss some clones; where compared with another copy, unresolved V genes account for less than half of the shortfall, and the remainder is unexplained. This sample comprises 65,000 to 100,000 clones, more than 85% of them detected only once. Together, the top ten hold about 3.9% of the sample. Material for sequencing was PBMCs. These receptors all stem from a woman aged 25 to 39 in good health and CMV-seronegative.

The rearrangement joins TRBV27 to TRBJ1-5; tentatively, D is TRBD1 (6 bases). With 0 bases removed from V and 4 bases from J, the gap between germline ends came to 10 bases. This CDR3 region has 15 residues. The germline V gene has CDR1 MNHEY and CDR2 SMNVEV (reference sequence). CDR3 DNA: TGTGCCAGCAGTTTATCGGGGGCTCGGAATCAGCCCCAGCATTTT. Protein: CASSLSGARNQPQHF.

The chain has TRBV5-8 and TRBJ2-1; D is perhaps TRBD2 (6 bases). Germline V gives CDR1 SGHTS, CDR2 YDEGEE. V lost 3 bases and J lost 9, with 13 bases in between. This CDR3 region has 13 residues. CDR3 DNA sequence: TGTGCCAGCAGCTCGACTAGTACCGGTGAGCAGTTCTTC. Translation gives CASSSTSTGEQFF.

The chain is built from TRBV15 and TRBJ2-1; a weak D match, TRBD1 (7 bases). Trimming pared 2 bases from V and 7 bases from J, leaving 18 bases between. This CDR3 spans 16 amino acids. Germline CDR1 is LNHNV and CDR2 is YYDKDF (reference sequence). The CDR3 sequence is CATSRPQGGRGNEQFF. CDR3 DNA sequence: TGTGCCACCAGCAGACCCCAGGGGGGCAGGGGAAATGAGCAGTTCTTC.

The rearrangement uses TRBV28 and TRBJ2-3; perhaps TRBD2 as D (6 bases). The V gene lost 5 bases and the J gene lost 1 base, with 10 bases spanning the gap. CDR1 MDHEN and CDR2 SYDVKM come from the germline V gene. This CDR3 spans 14 amino acids. In DNA form, the CDR3 reads TGTGCCAGCAGTCCCCCGGGAGGCACAGATACGCAGTATTTT. Protein sequence: CASSPPGGTDTQYF.

J is TRBJ1-1 and V is TRBV6-5, with a tentative D call TRBD1 (6 bases). V dropped 3 bases and J dropped 1 base, with 12 bases sitting between them. CDR3 size: 15 residues. CDR1 and CDR2 (germline): MNHEY, SVGAGI. CDR3 in DNA: TGTGCCAGCAGTTATGACAGGTCGCCGAACACTGAAGCTTTCTTT. Protein: CASSYDRSPNTEAFF.

This chain joins TRBV5-6 and TRBJ2-5, with D maybe TRBD1 (6 bases). This CDR3 comprises 17 residues. The germline V and J ends were trimmed by 4 bases and 5 bases, with 24 bases remaining between them. Germline V gene lookup returns CDR1 SGHDT and CDR2 YYEEEE. CDR3 nucleotides: TGTGCCAGCAGCGAGGGGGACCCGGGATTTCAAGGGGAGACCCAGTACTTC. Protein product: CASSEGDPGFQGETQYF.

The chain couples TRBV9 to TRBJ2-5, with 9 bases that match TRBD2. The CDR3 loop spans 18 amino acids. CDR1 and CDR2 from the germline V gene are SGDLS and YYNGEE. J was trimmed by 4 bases and V by 0 bases; bases with no gene match: 13. The CDR3 coding sequence is TGTGCCAGCAGCGTAGCCGCGGGGGGGTACCCCCGGGGAGAGACCCAGTACTTC. Its translation: CASSVAAGGYPRGETQYF.

The gene calls are TRBV5-1 and TRBJ1-1, with a tentative D call TRBD1 (5 bases). This CDR3 region has 14 residues. Germline CDR1 is SGHRS and CDR2 is YFSETQ. Trimming took 0 bases from V and 3 from J, leaving 9 bases between them. This CDR3 is CASSLEGPDTEAFF. The CDR3 bases are TGCGCCAGCAGCTTGGAGGGGCCGGACACTGAAGCTTTCTTT.

The chain links TRBV12-5 to TRBJ2-3; 8 bases match TRBD2. Looked up from germline, CDR1 is LGHNT and CDR2 is FRNRAP. V shed 2 bases and J 5 bases; nucleotides not matched to a gene: 6. CDR3 length equals 15 residues. For the CDR3, the DNA is TGTGCTAGTGGTTTGCAGCGGGAGTGGGTAGATACGCAGTATTTT. Its protein product is CASGLQREWVDTQYF.

In its sample, this clone was seen once. The CDR3 DNA is TGTGCCAGCAGTCGGACAGGGGGAGGAGAGACCCAGTACTTC. It is translated as CASSRTGGGETQYF. The genes are TRBV2 and TRBJ2-5; the match to TRBD1 covers 10 bases. Germline lookup yields CDR1 SNHLY and CDR2 FYNNEI. Trimming removed 5 bases from V and 4 bases from J; junction bases left unmatched: 4. The CDR3 runs 14 residues.

J is TRBJ1-2 and V is TRBV11-3, with 7 bases aligning to TRBD1. Per germline, CDR1 SGHNT and CDR2 YENEEA. The CDR3 length is 12 residues. The ends lost 4 bases at V and 8 bases at J; junction bases unmatched: 4. This chain's CDR3 is CASSSGQPGYTF. CDR3 nucleotides: TGTGCCAGCAGCTCGGGACAGCCGGGCTACACCTTC.

This chain connects TRBV19 to TRBJ2-1, with 7 bases matching TRBD1. Germline assignment: CDR1 LNHDA and CDR2 SQIVND (reference sequence). CDR3 length: 14 residues. V dropped 1 base and J dropped 6; count of bases not matched to a gene: 3. DNA of the CDR3: TGTGCCAGTAGTATAGCGTACAGGGGCAATGAGCAGTTCTTC. Its protein product is CASSIAYRGNEQFF.

The rearrangement uses TRBV29-1 and TRBJ1-1; D gene uncertain. The CDR3 is 12 residues long. CDR1 and CDR2 (germline): SQVTM, ANQGSEA. Trimming removed 4 bases at V and 0 bases at J, with 6 bases between. The CDR3 bases are TGCAGCGTTGGGAGGCTGAACACTGAAGCTTTCTTT. The encoded protein is CSVGRLNTEAFF.

This chain joins TRBV7-9 and TRBJ1-4, with 9 positions matching TRBD1. This CDR3 is built from 17 residues. Looked up from germline, CDR1 is SEHNR and CDR2 is FQNEAQ (reference sequence). The V gene end was trimmed by 5 bases and the J gene end by 8 bases; junction bases not matched to a gene: 15. CDR3 DNA: TGTGCCAGCAGCGAGAAGAGACCGACAGGGGGGAGGGAAAAACTGTTTTTT. It specifies CASSEKRPTGGREKLFF. The whole variable domain, filled in from reference TRBV7-9 and TRBJ1-4, reads DTGVSQNPRHKITKRGQNVTFRCDPISEHNRLYWYRQTLGQGPEFLTYFQNEAQLEKSRLLSDRFSAERPKGSFSTLEIQRTEQGDSAMYLCASSEKRPTGGREKLFFGSGTQLSVL.

The chain is built from TRBV28 and TRBJ2-3; 10 bases fit TRBD2. This CDR3 contains 14 residues. Per the germline V gene, CDR1 is MDHEN and CDR2 is SYDVKM. J lost 6 bases, V lost 8 bases, and 8 bases had no gene match. DNA of the CDR3: TGTGCCAGCCTGAGACTAGCGGGTGGTGATACGCAGTATTTT. Protein sequence: CASLRLAGGDTQYF.

CDR3 loop: CASSLSGTTIYEQYF. The CDR3 DNA sequence: TGTGCCAGCAGCTTATCAGGGACAACCATCTACGAGCAGTACTTC. The rearrangement joins TRBV7-3 to TRBJ2-7; D might be TRBD1 (6 bases). Trimming cost V 2 bases and J 3 bases, with 14 bases left between them. Germline V lookup: CDR1 SGHTA, CDR2 FQGTGA. The CDR3 consists of 15 residues. Combining the CDR3 with reference TRBV7-3 and TRBJ2-7 gives the whole variable domain GAGVSQTPSNKVTEKGKYVELRCDPISGHTALYWYRQSLGQGPEFLIYFQGTGAADDSGLPNDRFFAVRPEGSVSTLKIQRTERGDSAVYLCASSLSGTTIYEQYFGPGTRLTVT.

The chain couples TRBV28 to TRBJ2-7, with a weak D call TRBD1 (5 bases). V shed 9 bases and J shed 5 bases, with 17 bases lying between them. The germline gives CDR1 MDHEN, CDR2 SYDVKM. The CDR3 is 13 amino acids. The CDR3 is CASNQGRENEQYF. The CDR3, as DNA: TGTGCCAGTAATCAGGGTAGGGAAAACGAGCAGTACTTC.

A single count supports this clone. This sequence joins TRBV27 and TRBJ1-1, with D unresolved. The germline V gene has CDR1 MNHEY and CDR2 SMNVEV (reference sequence). Trimming removed 2 bases at V and 1 base at J, with 8 bases between. The CDR3 is 14 amino acids. The CDR3, as DNA: TGTGCCAGCAGTTTAGCTGCGGGGAACACTGAAGCTTTCTTT. Encoded protein: CASSLAAGNTEAFF.

The rearrangement links TRBV7-2 to TRBJ1-1, with D possibly being TRBD1 (6 bases). The CDR3 covers 15 residues. CDR1 and CDR2 (germline): SGHTA, FQGNSA. Trimming took 2 bases from V and 4 from J, leaving 14 bases between them. CDR3 loop: CASSLSQGSITEAFF. The CDR3 coding sequence is TGTGCCAGCAGCTTAAGTCAGGGGTCCATCACTGAAGCTTTCTTT. The variable domain in full, completed from reference TRBV7-2 and TRBJ1-1, reads GAGVSQSPSNKVTEKGKDVELRCDPISGHTALYWYRQSLGQGLEFLIYFQGNSAPDKSGLPSDRFSAERTGGSVSTLTIQRTQQEDSAVYLCASSLSQGSITEAFFGQGTRLTVV.

The chain employs TRBV19 and TRBJ1-2; perhaps TRBD1 as D (6 bases). Germline V gene data show CDR1 as LNHDA and CDR2 as SQIVND (reference sequence). V lost 3 bases, J lost 1 base, and 9 bases lay in between. This CDR3 is built from 14 residues. CDR3 DNA: TGTGCCAGTAGTATGACAGGAAGTAACTATGGCTACACCTTC. It specifies CASSMTGSNYGYTF. Full variable domain (outside the CDR3, taken from reference TRBV19 and TRBJ1-2): DGGITQSPKYLFRKEGQNVTLSCEQNLNHDAMYWYRQDPGQGLRLIYYSQIVNDFQKGDIAEGYSVSREKKESFPLTVTSAQKNPTAFYLCASSMTGSNYGYTFGSGTRLTVV.

The chain links TRBV7-2 to TRBJ2-4, with a possible D match to TRBD2 (6 bases). This CDR3 comprises 15 residues. Between the trimmed V and J ends, which lost 1 base and 2 bases, there was a span of 9 bases. The germline gives CDR1 SGHTA, CDR2 FQGNSA. CDR3 sequence reads: CASSLVGRTKNIQYF. Written as DNA, the CDR3 is TGTGCCAGCAGCTTAGTAGGGAGGACCAAAAACATTCAGTACTTC.

The chain couples TRBV7-3 to TRBJ1-6, with a possible D match to TRBD1 (6 bases). Trimming removed 2 bases from V and 9 bases from J, with 11 bases in between. CDR1 is SGHTA and CDR2 is FQGTGA in the germline V gene. This CDR3 contains 14 residues. CDR3 loop: CASSLGAGVSPLHF. As DNA, the CDR3 is TGTGCCAGCAGCTTAGGGGCAGGGGTTTCACCCCTCCACTTT.

The chain combines TRBV6-1 with TRBJ1-5; D is possibly TRBD1 (5 bases). Germline CDR1 reads MNHNS; CDR2 reads SASEGT. This CDR3 region has 15 residues. With 7 bases removed from V and 2 bases from J, the gap between germline ends came to 15 bases. The CDR3: CASKVQGGGNQPQHF. The CDR3 DNA sequence: TGTGCCAGCAAGGTTCAGGGAGGGGGCAATCAGCCCCAGCATTTT.

The chain links TRBV9 to TRBJ1-5, with TRBD1 matching 7 bases. V lost 4 bases and J lost 9; bases outside the gene matches: 10. The CDR3 has 14 residues. Germline V gene data show CDR1 as SGDLS and CDR2 as YYNGEE. The chain's CDR3 is CASSRDSQQGPQHF. CDR3 DNA sequence: TGTGCCAGCAGCCGGGACAGCCAGCAGGGGCCCCAGCATTTT. Combining the CDR3 with reference TRBV9 and TRBJ1-5 gives the whole variable domain DSGVTQTPKHLITATGQRVTLRCSPRSGDLSVYWYQQSLDQGLQFLIQYYNGEERAKGNILERFSAQQFPDLHSELNLSSLELGDSALYFCASSRDSQQGPQHFGDGTRLSIL.

The V and J genes are TRBV7-8 and TRBJ1-5, with unresolved D. The CDR3 runs to 13 residues. CDR1 is SGHVS and CDR2 is FQNEAQ in the germline V gene. Trimming took 5 bases from V and 0 from J, leaving 5 bases between them. The CDR3 sequence: CASSPNSNQPQHF. In DNA, the CDR3 is TGTGCCAGCAGCCCCAATAGCAATCAGCCCCAGCATTTT.

In its sample, this clone was seen once. The CDR3 bases are TGTGCCAGCAGCCCGCAGGGGGCCTTGGGCACTGAAGCTTTCTTT. Encoded protein: CASSPQGALGTEAFF. V usage is TRBV6-5 and J usage is TRBJ1-1; 8 bases map to TRBD1. CDR1 is MNHEY and CDR2 is SVGAGI in the germline V gene. V dropped 6 bases and J dropped 4; count of bases not matched to a gene: 10. The length of the CDR3 is 15 residues.